Shown below are 18 T cell receptor beta chains from a single sample sequenced in a study of graft-versus-host responses after intestinal transplantation. This table comes from immunoSEQ multiplex PCR, and its TCRdb copy is limited to in-frame clones, with some not included. The sample yields under 100,000 clones, 92% seen once. Antigens of these TCRs are unknown. Material: unstimulated CD8+ T cells sorted from spleen or lymph node cells, obtained before transplant. The origin of the receptors is a human donor who was the organ donor for an intestinal transplant.

J is TRBJ2-3 and V is TRBV9; 9 bases agree with TRBD2. With V trimmed by 4 bases and J by 0 bases, 6 bases remained unmatched. The germline CDR1 and CDR2 sequences are SGDLS and YYNGEE. CDR3 length: 16 amino acids. CDR3 amino acids: CASSPGRGGSTDTQYF. The CDR3 DNA is TGTGCCAGCAGCCCCGGGCGGGGGGGTAGCACAGATACGCAGTATTTT.

The chain uses TRBV7-6 and TRBJ2-7, with 7 nucleotides matching TRBD1. CDR1 is SGHVS, CDR2 FNYEAQ, per germline. CDR3 length: 14 residues. V lost 3 bases and J lost 3; bases outside the gene matches: 5. The CDR3 sequence: CASSFRQGGYEQYF. The CDR3 coding sequence is TGTGCCAGCAGCTTCCGACAGGGTGGCTACGAGCAGTACTTC.

Here the CDR3 reads CASSLEGGLSYNEQFF. The CDR3 DNA reads TGTGCCAGCAGCTTGGAGGGAGGTCTATCCTACAATGAGCAGTTCTTC. The V call is TRBV7-9, the J call TRBJ2-1; possibly TRBD2 for D (6 bases). V was clipped by 3 bases and J by 1 base, with 13 bases between them. The CDR3 covers 16 residues. Germline V gene data show CDR1 as SEHNR and CDR2 as FQNEAQ (reference sequence).

V and J are TRBV28 and TRBJ2-5; D perhaps matches TRBD2 (6 bases). CDR1 and CDR2 (germline): MDHEN, SYDVKM. The CDR3 extends over 14 amino acids. V was shortened by 0 bases and J by 5 bases, with 10 bases between the two germline ends. CDR3 in amino acids: CASSLWSGGETQYF. The CDR3 DNA reads TGTGCCAGCAGTTTATGGTCTGGGGGGGAGACCCAGTACTTC.

This clone has only one observation. The chain carries TRBV19 and TRBJ2-7, with TRBD1 matching 8 bases. J lost 0 bases, V lost 1 base, and 5 bases had no gene match. CDR3 size: 16 residues. Germline loops: CDR1 LNHDA, CDR2 SQIVND (reference sequence). CDR3 nucleotides: TGTGCCAGTAGTATAGGGACGGGACAGGCCTCCTACGAGCAGTACTTC. It is translated as CASSIGTGQASYEQYF.

The chain links TRBV4-1 to TRBJ2-5; D is ambiguous. Per the germline V gene, CDR1 is MGHRA and CDR2 is YSYEKL. V lost 0 bases and J 1 base, leaving 6 bases between the germline ends. The CDR3 spans 14 residues. The CDR3 region is CASSQDGSQETQYF. In nucleotides, the CDR3 is TGCGCCAGCAGCCAAGATGGCAGCCAAGAGACCCAGTACTTC.

The chain has TRBV6-5 and TRBJ2-2; TRBD2 matches at 8 bases. The CDR3 length is 13 residues. Germline V CDR1 and CDR2: MNHEY, SVGAGI. The CDR3 is CAHGGADTGELFF. The DNA for the CDR3 is TGTGCACACGGGGGGGCTGACACCGGGGAGCTGTTTTTT.

The chain is built from TRBV19 and TRBJ2-1; 11 bases line up with TRBD2. V shed 4 bases and J 5 bases; nucleotides not matched to a gene: 7. The CDR3 sequence is 16 residues long. Germline V gene lookup returns CDR1 LNHDA and CDR2 SQIVND (reference sequence). CDR3 nucleotide sequence: TGTGCCAGTAGTAGCTTACTAGCGGGGGTTAACAATGAGCAGTTCTTC. It specifies CASSSLLAGVNNEQFF.

This chain uses TRBV9 with TRBJ1-3; D may be TRBD1 (6 bases). Per germline, CDR1 SGDLS and CDR2 YYNGEE. V was cut by 3 bases and J by 0 bases, with 10 bases left in between. The CDR3 runs to 15 residues. The CDR3 here is CASSATGSSGNTIYF. For the CDR3, the DNA is TGTGCCAGCAGCGCTACAGGGTCCTCTGGAAACACCATATATTTT.

This chain uses TRBV11-2 with TRBJ2-7; D is possibly TRBD1 (6 bases). V lost 4 bases and J lost 2, with 15 bases in between. Germline lookup yields CDR1 SGHAT and CDR2 FQNNGV. The CDR3 consists of 15 residues. The CDR3, as DNA: TGTGCCAGCAGCTGGTTCGAGGACAGCGCCTACGAGCAGTACTTC. Translating it yields CASSWFEDSAYEQYF.

The V and J genes are TRBV4-1 and TRBJ1-1; TRBD1 is a possible D gene (6 bases). Trimming removed 5 bases at V and 2 bases at J, with 9 bases between. Germline-derived CDR1 and CDR2 are MGHRA and YSYEKL. The CDR3 has 13 residues. The chain's CDR3 is CASSWDTNTEAFF. CDR3 in DNA: TGCGCCAGCAGCTGGGACACAAACACTGAAGCTTTCTTT.

V usage is TRBV27 and J usage is TRBJ2-4, with D unclear. V was cut by 2 bases and J by 9 bases, with 20 bases left in between. Germline CDR1 and CDR2: MNHEY and SMNVEV (reference sequence). The CDR3 covers 16 residues. This CDR3 is CASSLIPIGERSIQYF. As DNA, the CDR3 is TGTGCCAGCAGTTTAATACCCATAGGAGAACGGAGCATTCAGTACTTC.

This chain connects TRBV23-1 to TRBJ2-1, with no clear D. TRBV23-1 is filed as an ORF, its function uncertain. V lost 7 bases to trimming and J lost 1 base, with 23 bases between them. The CDR3 covers 18 residues. The CDR3 sequence: CASKMSSLRRLSYNEQFF. For the CDR3, the DNA is TGCGCCAGCAAAATGTCGAGCTTGAGGAGATTGTCCTACAATGAGCAGTTCTTC.

This clone has just a few counts. The chain combines TRBV10-3 with TRBJ2-3, with unresolved D. The CDR3 is made up of 11 amino acids. Germline V lookup: CDR1 ENHRY, CDR2 SYGVKD. Trimming pared 6 bases from V and 9 bases from J, leaving 10 bases between. This CDR3 is CAIRVGETQYF. The CDR3 DNA sequence: TGTGCCATCAGGGTCGGTGAAACGCAGTATTTT.

The V and J genes are TRBV4-1 and TRBJ1-4; TRBD1 matches at 8 bases. The V segment lost 4 bases and the J segment 5 bases; nucleotides outside the gene matches: 3. CDR1 and CDR2 (germline): MGHRA, YSYEKL. The CDR3 is 14 amino acids. The CDR3 DNA reads TGCGCCAGCAGCCCAAGGACAGGGAATGAAAAACTGTTTTTT. This codes for CASSPRTGNEKLFF.

V gene TRBV6-1 combines with J gene TRBJ2-7; 11 bases fit TRBD1. The V segment lost 8 bases and the J segment 6 bases; nucleotides outside the gene matches: 9. The CDR3 is 14 amino acids. Germline loops: CDR1 MNHNS, CDR2 SASEGT. The CDR3 spells CASHPGQGVREQYF. CDR3 nucleotide sequence: TGTGCCAGCCACCCGGGACAGGGGGTTCGCGAGCAGTACTTC.

V and J are TRBV7-6 and TRBJ1-1, with 11 bases that match TRBD1. The CDR3 loop spans 16 amino acids. Looked up from germline, CDR1 is SGHVS and CDR2 is FNYEAQ. The V and J ends lost 5 bases and 4 bases, in that order; junction bases with no gene match: 9. CDR3 sequence: CASSLGQGAVSTEAFF. Written as DNA, the CDR3 is TGTGCCAGCAGCCTTGGACAGGGGGCTGTGAGCACTGAAGCTTTCTTT.

In its sample, this clone was seen a few times. The J gene is TRBJ2-1, the V gene TRBV4-1, with 8 nucleotides matching TRBD2. The ends lost 3 bases at V and 3 bases at J; junction bases unmatched: 7. CDR1 MGHRA and CDR2 YSYEKL come from the germline V gene. CDR3 length equals 16 residues. The CDR3 region is CASSHPAGDRYNEQFF. The CDR3, as DNA: TGCGCCAGCAGCCACCCAGCGGGGGACCGCTACAATGAGCAGTTCTTC.